Below, 32 T cell receptor beta chains from the same sample are listed, as sequenced in a study of T cell responses to AZD1222 COVID-19 vaccine. TCRdb's copy holds only in-frame clones and misses some; the assay was immunoSEQ multiplex PCR. The sample has around 88,000 clones, nearly 90% seen once. Specimen: peripheral blood, collected on day 0 of AZD1222 vaccination. The receptors come from an adult in good health.

The rearrangement joins TRBV18 to TRBJ1-2, with 8 nucleotides matching TRBD1. CDR1 KGHSH and CDR2 LQKENI come from the germline V gene. The CDR3 length is 15 residues. Losses at the gene ends were 1 base for V and 8 bases for J; bases not matched to a gene: 9. The CDR3 region has the DNA TGTGCCAGCTCACCACAGAGACAGGGGTTCGACGGCTACACCTTC. Protein: CASSPQRQGFDGYTF.

The chain uses TRBV3-1 (or the pseudogene TRBV3-2) and TRBJ1-3; D uncertain. V was pared by 5 bases and J by 2 bases, with 13 bases between. The CDR3 loop spans 15 amino acids. Germline V gene sequence: CDR1 LGHDT, CDR2 YNNKEL (reference sequence). The CDR3 loop reads CASSDGVNPGNTIYF. CDR3 bases: TGTGCCAGCAGCGATGGGGTGAATCCTGGAAACACCATATATTTT.

The chain has TRBV28 and TRBJ1-2; 9 bases are shared with TRBD1. Germline V gene data show CDR1 as MDHEN and CDR2 as SYDVKM. V was pared by 6 bases and J by 4 bases, with 9 bases of the junction left unmatched. The CDR3 has 15 amino acids. The CDR3 region is CASSPAGQGSYGYTF. CDR3 bases: TGTGCCAGCAGCCCAGCAGGACAGGGGAGCTATGGCTACACCTTC.

The chain combines TRBV27 with TRBJ1-2; 7 bases agree with TRBD1. Unmatched junction bases numbered 5, after V lost 5 bases and J lost 8 bases. Germline V gene sequence: CDR1 MNHEY, CDR2 SMNVEV (reference sequence). There are 12 residues in the CDR3. CDR3 sequence reads: CASSRTGLGYTF. DNA of the CDR3: TGTGCCAGCAGTAGGACAGGTTTGGGCTACACCTTC.

The chain uses TRBV28 and TRBJ2-1, with 11 positions matching TRBD2. Germline V gene data show CDR1 as MDHEN and CDR2 as SYDVKM. This CDR3 is built from 14 residues. V trimming: 8 bases; J trimming: 7 bases; junction bases outside the gene matches: 7. CDR3 coding DNA: TGTGCCAGCCTTACTAGCGGGAGTTGGAATGAGCAGTTCTTC. The encoded protein is CASLTSGSWNEQFF.

To note about this clone: One junction end does not reproduce the germline sequence, and a read error may be involved. The CDR3 protein is CASSLGGLSEQYF. The DNA for the CDR3 is TGTGCTAGCAGCTTAGGGGGGTTGAGCGAGCAGTACTTC. This chain connects TRBV7-7 to TRBJ2-7; TRBD1 or TRBD2 may be the D gene (6 bases each). The germline V gene encodes CDR1 SSHAT and CDR2 FNYEAQ (reference sequence). The CDR3 covers 13 residues.

The chain uses TRBV15 and TRBJ2-2; no firm D call. Germline CDR1 is LNHNV and CDR2 is YYDKDF (reference sequence). V lost 6 bases and J lost 4, with 18 bases in between. This CDR3 has 16 amino acids. The chain's CDR3 is CATRPGGNPGTGELFF. The CDR3, as DNA: TGTGCCACCAGGCCGGGTGGAAACCCGGGCACCGGGGAGCTGTTTTTT.

V gene TRBV27 combines with J gene TRBJ1-4; 7 bases line up with TRBD1. The trim removed 6 bases at V and 4 bases at J, leaving 14 bases unmatched. Germline loops: CDR1 MNHEY, CDR2 SMNVEV (reference sequence). The CDR3 runs to 17 residues. The CDR3 sequence is CASSRHAQTGLNEKLFF. The CDR3, as DNA: TGTGCCAGCAGCCGCCATGCCCAGACAGGGCTTAATGAAAAACTGTTTTTT.

In DNA, the CDR3 is TGCGCCAGCAGCTATGGCGGGGTCACACCCCTCCACTTT. This gives the protein CASSYGGVTPLHF. This chain uses TRBV5-1 with TRBJ1-6; unclear D gene. V was trimmed by 3 bases and J by 11 bases, leaving 12 bases between them. This CDR3 is built from 13 residues. Looked up from germline, CDR1 is SGHRS and CDR2 is YFSETQ.

The V and J genes are TRBV28 and TRBJ1-5; 12 bases match TRBD1. This CDR3 has 14 amino acids. Germline trimming cut 7 bases from V and 6 bases from J; bases unmatched to any gene: 4. Germline V lookup: CDR1 MDHEN, CDR2 SYDVKM. CDR3 amino acids: CASKGQGATQPQHF. In nucleotides, the CDR3 is TGTGCCAGCAAGGGACAGGGGGCTACTCAGCCCCAGCATTTT.

This clone has only a few counts. V and J are TRBV28 and TRBJ2-3; TRBD1 matches 11 bases. Germline V lookup: CDR1 MDHEN, CDR2 SYDVKM. This CDR3 is 16 amino acids long. The ends lost 5 bases at V and 4 bases at J; junction bases unmatched: 8. The CDR3 loop reads CASSPPPGQGADTQYF. Written as DNA, the CDR3 is TGTGCCAGCAGTCCGCCCCCGGGACAGGGGGCAGATACGCAGTATTTT.

CDR3 protein: CASSQDSLAKNIQYF. As DNA, the CDR3 is TGTGCCAGCAGCCAAGACAGTCTAGCCAAAAACATTCAGTACTTC. The genes are TRBV3-1 (or the pseudogene TRBV3-2) and TRBJ2-4; D is unclear. This CDR3 contains 15 residues. The germline V gene encodes CDR1 LGHDT and CDR2 YNNKEL (reference sequence). V was clipped by 0 bases and J by 0 bases, with 6 bases between them.

The chain joins TRBV6-6 to TRBJ2-5; perhaps TRBD1 as D (5 bases). The ends were cut back, 6 bases at V and 5 bases at J, with 13 bases in the middle. This CDR3 spans 13 amino acids. Germline V gene data show CDR1 as MNHNY and CDR2 as SVGAGI (reference sequence). The CDR3 loop is CASSIGVAETQYF. In nucleotides, the CDR3 is TGTGCCAGCAGCATAGGGGTTGCCGAGACCCAGTACTTC.

The J gene is TRBJ2-7, the V gene TRBV6-5; D is unclear. The V end was cut by 0 bases, the J end by 2 bases, with 11 bases between. Germline V gives CDR1 MNHEY, CDR2 SVGAGI. The CDR3 is 15 residues long. CDR3 in amino acids: CASSYSLKGTYEQYF. The CDR3 DNA reads as TGTGCCAGCAGTTACTCGCTAAAGGGCACCTACGAGCAGTACTTC.

This chain links TRBV28 with TRBJ1-5; the D is unclear. CDR1 and CDR2 (germline): MDHEN, SYDVKM. CDR3 length: 16 residues. Trimming removed 1 base from V and 2 bases from J, with 12 bases in between. The CDR3 region has the DNA TGTGCCAGCAGTTTATCGGGCCTCGGGGGCAATCAGCCCCAGCATTTT. The encoded protein is CASSLSGLGGNQPQHF. Based on the CDR3 plus reference TRBV28 and TRBJ1-5, the full variable domain is DVKVTQSSRYLVKRTGEKVFLECVQDMDHENMFWYRQDPGLGLRLIYFSYDVKMKEKGDIPEGYSVSREKKERFSLILESASTNQTSMYLCASSLSGLGGNQPQHFGDGTRLSIL.

This clone was counted a few times. This sequence joins TRBV19 and TRBJ1-5; D gene unclear. Looked up from germline, CDR1 is LNHDA and CDR2 is SQIVND (reference sequence). The V and J ends lost 6 bases and 0 bases respectively, with 12 bases between them. The CDR3 length is 15 residues. CDR3 in DNA: TGTGCCAGTAGCCAGTCAGTGTATAGCAATCAGCCCCAGCATTTT. It codes for CASSQSVYSNQPQHF.

V and J are TRBV2 and TRBJ1-1; D uncertain. Germline lookup yields CDR1 SNHLY and CDR2 FYNNEI. The V end lost 8 bases, the J end lost 2 bases, and 12 bases lay between the germline ends. The length of the CDR3 is 13 residues. The CDR3 sequence: CASQPGRNTEAFF. In DNA form, the CDR3 reads TGTGCCAGCCAACCGGGAAGAAACACTGAAGCTTTCTTT.

V usage is TRBV7-3 and J usage is TRBJ2-2; D is possibly TRBD1 (5 bases). Germline V gene sequence: CDR1 SGHTA, CDR2 FQGTGA. Deletions cut 5 bases from V and 0 bases from J, with 10 bases between. The CDR3 is made up of 15 amino acids. CDR3: CASSPDRSNTGELFF. Written as DNA, the CDR3 is TGTGCCAGCAGCCCTGACAGATCGAACACCGGGGAGCTGTTTTTT. The entire variable domain, with the rest obtained from reference TRBV7-3 and TRBJ2-2, is as follows: GAGVSQTPSNKVTEKGKYVELRCDPISGHTALYWYRQSLGQGPEFLIYFQGTGAADDSGLPNDRFFAVRPEGSVSTLKIQRTERGDSAVYLCASSPDRSNTGELFFGEGSRLTVL.

The chain joins TRBV5-4 to TRBJ1-4; the match to TRBD1 covers 9 bases. The CDR3 consists of 16 residues. V lost 2 bases to trimming and J lost 4 bases; unmatched junction nucleotides: 6. Germline V CDR1 and CDR2: SGHNT, YYREEE (reference sequence). The CDR3 spells CASSFFGDRDNEKLFF. CDR3 sequence (DNA): TGTGCCAGCAGCTTTTTCGGGGACAGGGATAATGAAAAACTGTTTTTT.

The rearrangement joins TRBV30 to TRBJ2-1; no firm D call. There are 20 residues in the CDR3. Trimming removed 1 base from V and 0 bases from J, with 25 bases in between. Per germline, CDR1 GTSNPN and CDR2 SVGIG (reference sequence). The CDR3 nucleotides read TGTGCCTGGAGTGAATGGGTAGCACGAACCTTCGGCCACTCCTACAATGAGCAGTTCTTC. Translation: CAWSEWVARTFGHSYNEQFF.

The V and J genes are TRBV28 and TRBJ2-2, with 13 bases lining up with TRBD2. Trimming cost V 4 bases and J 7 bases; bases outside gene matches: 6. The CDR3 is 16 amino acids. The V gene's germline CDR1 is MDHEN and CDR2 SYDVKM. The CDR3 DNA reads as TGTGCCAGCAGTTCCGGGACTAGCGGGATTGTCGGGGAGCTGTTTTTT. Amino acid sequence: CASSSGTSGIVGELFF.

The CDR3 sequence: CASGRQGGTDTQYF. The CDR3 nucleotides read TGTGCCAGCGGCCGACAAGGTGGGACAGATACGCAGTATTTT. The chain carries TRBV7-3 and TRBJ2-3; no clear D gene. Germline V gene sequence: CDR1 SGHTA, CDR2 FQGTGA. This CDR3 spans 14 amino acids. V shed 8 bases and J shed 3 bases, with 15 bases lying between them.

The rearrangement links TRBV15 to TRBJ2-7, with a possible D match to TRBD2 (6 bases). V lost 1 base, J lost 3 bases, and 10 bases lay in between. Germline V gives CDR1 LNHNV, CDR2 YYDKDF (reference sequence). The CDR3 covers 14 residues. CDR3 sequence: CATSRAGTVYEQYF. Here the CDR3 DNA reads TGTGCCACCAGCAGAGCCGGGACTGTCTACGAGCAGTACTTC.

The V call is TRBV10-3, the J call TRBJ2-1, with TRBD2 matching over 8 bases. The V segment lost 6 bases and the J segment 0 bases; nucleotides outside the gene matches: 19. The CDR3 loop spans 20 amino acids. Germline values: CDR1 ENHRY, CDR2 SYGVKD. DNA for the CDR3: TGTGCCATCAGCTCAAAAGAGGGCTCCGGGACTAGGGGCTCCTACAATGAGCAGTTCTTC. Protein: CAISSKEGSGTRGSYNEQFF.

The chain is built from TRBV19 and TRBJ1-2; D gene ambiguous. CDR1 is LNHDA and CDR2 is SQIVND in the germline V gene (reference sequence). The CDR3 is made up of 12 amino acids. Trimming stripped 3 bases from V and 7 bases from J, with 9 bases between. The CDR3: CASSIAGGGYTF. As DNA, the CDR3 is TGTGCCAGTAGTATTGCCGGTGGTGGCTACACCTTC.

The chain couples TRBV5-1 to TRBJ2-3; D is unresolved. This CDR3 spans 15 amino acids. CDR1 and CDR2 from the germline V gene are SGHRS and YFSETQ. Trimming removed 4 bases from V and 0 bases from J, with 12 bases in between. The CDR3 sequence: CASSRAQPSTDTQYF. The CDR3 nucleotides read TGCGCCAGCAGCAGAGCCCAGCCTAGCACAGATACGCAGTATTTT.

This rearrangement joins TRBV18 to TRBJ2-5, with D uncertain. CDR3 length: 13 amino acids. Germline CDR1 KGHSH, CDR2 LQKENI. Trimming pared 1 base from V and 5 bases from J, leaving 8 bases between. The DNA for the CDR3 is TGTGCCAGCTCACCACAACAGTTCGAGACCCAGTACTTC. Its protein is CASSPQQFETQYF.

The chain carries TRBV9 and TRBJ2-2; 7 bases are shared with TRBD1. The CDR3 spans 15 residues. V shed 6 bases and J 3 bases; nucleotides not matched to a gene: 8. Germline CDR1 SGDLS, CDR2 YYNGEE. The CDR3 loop is CASNPQGSYTGELFF. The CDR3 bases are TGTGCCAGCAACCCACAGGGGTCCTACACCGGGGAGCTGTTTTTT. Filled out from reference TRBV9 and TRBJ2-2, the complete variable domain reads DSGVTQTPKHLITATGQRVTLRCSPRSGDLSVYWYQQSLDQGLQFLIQYYNGEERAKGNILERFSAQQFPDLHSELNLSSLELGDSALYFCASNPQGSYTGELFFGEGSRLTVL.

This clone was recorded only once. This chain uses TRBV21-1 with TRBJ2-2. TRBV21-1 represents a pseudogene. This CDR3 comprises 12 residues. The CDR3 is CASSNNTGELFF. CDR3 DNA: TGTGCCAGCAGCAATAACACCGGGGAGCTGTTTTTT.

This clone was detected once. The DNA of the CDR3 is TGTGCCAGCAGTTTTAACGCGCCTGAAAAACTGTTTTTT. Protein sequence: CASSFNAPEKLFF. The J gene is TRBJ1-4, the V gene TRBV28; no clear D. CDR1 MDHEN and CDR2 SYDVKM come from the germline V gene. Deletions cut 3 bases from V and 7 bases from J, with 9 bases between. The CDR3 is 13 amino acids.

The rearrangement links TRBV3-1 (or the pseudogene TRBV3-2) to TRBJ2-7; TRBD2 matches at 13 bases. V lost 4 bases to trimming and J lost 3 bases; unmatched junction nucleotides: 12. CDR3 length: 18 residues. Germline V CDR1 and CDR2: LGHDT, YNNKEL (reference sequence). The CDR3 DNA reads TGTGCCAGCAGCCCATCCCGGACGGGACTAGCGGGAATCTACGAGCAGTACTTC. Amino acid sequence: CASSPSRTGLAGIYEQYF.

Here the CDR3 DNA reads TGTGCCAGCAGCCCCAGGGGGAAGGATGGCTACACCTTC. It encodes CASSPRGKDGYTF. J is TRBJ1-2 and V is TRBV2; 7 nucleotides line up with TRBD1. Trimming took 6 bases from V and 6 from J; bases not matched to a gene: 7. CDR3 size: 13 residues. From germline, CDR1 is SNHLY and CDR2 FYNNEI.